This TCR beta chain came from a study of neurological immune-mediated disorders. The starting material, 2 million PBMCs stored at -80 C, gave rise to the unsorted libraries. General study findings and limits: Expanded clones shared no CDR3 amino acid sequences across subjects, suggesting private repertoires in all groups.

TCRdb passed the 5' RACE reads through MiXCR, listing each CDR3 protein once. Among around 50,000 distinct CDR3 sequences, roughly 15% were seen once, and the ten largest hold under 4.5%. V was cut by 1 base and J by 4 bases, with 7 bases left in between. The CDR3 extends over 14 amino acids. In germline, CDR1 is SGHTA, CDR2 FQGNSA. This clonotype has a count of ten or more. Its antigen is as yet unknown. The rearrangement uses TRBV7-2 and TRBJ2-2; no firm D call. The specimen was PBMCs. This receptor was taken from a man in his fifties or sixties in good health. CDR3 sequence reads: CASSLGGRTGELFF. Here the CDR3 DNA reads TGTGCCAGCAGCTTAGGGGGTCGCACCGGGGAGCTGTTTTTT.